This T cell receptor beta chain originates from a study of tumour-infiltrating T cells in Burkitt lymphoma. Study in general: Productive clonality predicted overall and progression-free survival.

Produced via immunoSEQ multiplex PCR; TCRdb's table is partial and in-frame only. The sample has about 15,000 clones, more than 60% seen once. Germline V gene sequence: CDR1 MRHNA, CDR2 SNTAGT. This CDR3 is 15 amino acids long. The V and J ends lost 0 bases and 11 bases respectively, with 16 bases between them. This receptor was identified in a human donor with diffuse large B-cell lymphoma. This chain uses TRBV6-4 with TRBJ1-4, with unresolved D. Sequenced sample: tumor tissue. DNA for the CDR3: TGTGCCAGCAGTGACTCGATCGGGCCTCACCAGAAACTGTTTTTT. This translates into CASSDSIGPHQKLFF.